The 4 T cell receptor beta chains reported below all come from one sample, sequenced in a study of cytomegalovirus exposure and HLA in healthy donors. PCR primers comprised 60 Vbeta and 13 Jbeta primers. Clones were sequenced by immunoSEQ multiplex PCR, and TCRdb holds only the in-frame ones, with some missing. Of roughly 98,000 clones listed, roughly 70% are singletons. The sequenced material came from PBMCs. The receptors shown here come from a man aged 50 or older in good health and CMV-seronegative.

CDR3 nucleotides: TGTGCCAGCAGCTTAGGGGCGGGGGGGTCCCAGGAGCAGTACTTC. Its translation is CASSLGAGGSQEQYF. The chain recombines TRBV7-2 with TRBJ2-7; TRBD2 matches at 9 bases. This CDR3 has 15 residues. Germline CDR1 is SGHTA and CDR2 is FQGNSA. Trimming cost V 1 base and J 7 bases; bases outside gene matches: 8.

This clone has only a few counts. The chain is built from TRBV29-1 and TRBJ2-7, with D perhaps TRBD1 (5 bases). Germline V gene data show CDR1 as SQVTM and CDR2 as ANQGSEA. Trimming took 6 bases from V and 6 from J, leaving 15 bases between them. There are 12 residues in the CDR3. The CDR3 DNA follows: TGCAGCGTGATGACACAGGTTGGCGAGCAGTACTTC. It codes for CSVMTQVGEQYF.

The chain couples TRBV29-1 to TRBJ2-5; D is uncertain. In germline, CDR1 is SQVTM, CDR2 ANQGSEA. The CDR3 length is 14 residues. V gave up 1 base and J gave up 1 base, with 10 bases separating them. The CDR3, as DNA: TGCAGCGTTGAAGTTCCTCACTTCCAAGAGACCCAGTACTTC. Amino acid sequence: CSVEVPHFQETQYF.

This clone occurred once. The gene calls are TRBV4-3 and TRBJ1-2, with TRBD1 matching 7 bases. Germline CDR1 is LGHNA and CDR2 is YSLEER. J was trimmed by 3 bases and V by 1 base; bases with no gene match: 17. This CDR3 has 19 amino acids. This chain's CDR3 is CASSQVPWTGQGRHYGYTF. CDR3 coding DNA: TGCGCCAGCAGCCAAGTCCCCTGGACAGGTCAGGGGAGACACTATGGCTACACCTTC.